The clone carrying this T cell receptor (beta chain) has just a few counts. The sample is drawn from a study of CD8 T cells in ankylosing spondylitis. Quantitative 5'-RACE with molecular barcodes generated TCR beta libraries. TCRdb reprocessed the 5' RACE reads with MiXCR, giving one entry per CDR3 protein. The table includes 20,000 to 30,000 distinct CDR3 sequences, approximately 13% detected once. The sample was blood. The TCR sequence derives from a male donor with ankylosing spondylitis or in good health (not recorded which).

As DNA, the CDR3 is TGTGCCAGCAGCTCGACAGGGGAAGCTTTCTTT. Protein product: CASSSTGEAFF. This chain links TRBV7-9 with TRBJ1-1, with TRBD1 matching 7 bases. V shed 4 bases and J 8 bases; nucleotides not matched to a gene: 1. Germline loops: CDR1 SEHNR, CDR2 FQNEAQ (reference sequence). The CDR3 has 11 residues.